These 11 T cell receptor beta chains were all obtained from the same sample, sequenced in a study of a mutant IDH1 vaccine in newly diagnosed glioma. Their cognate antigens are unknown. Sample time point: week 23, last vaccination. Every single dose of the vaccine, 300 ug of mutant IDH1 20-mer peptide, came with topical imiquimod. Only in-frame clones appear in the TCRdb table, and some are missing; sequencing was by immunoSEQ multiplex PCR. This sample has approximately 57,000 clones; roughly 77% occur once, and the top ten carry roughly 8.1%. The starting material was PBMCs, obtained from a glioma patient whose treatment included an IDH1 peptide vaccine. These receptors all come from a woman in her thirties or forties with glioma. Some clones in this sample may be carry-over from other donors' samples.

In this sample, this clone turned up once. The chain has TRBV5-4 and TRBJ1-2, with D unresolved. The CDR3 extends over 14 amino acids. V was pared by 2 bases and J by 0 bases, with 8 bases between. Germline V lookup: CDR1 SGHNT, CDR2 YYREEE (reference sequence). This chain's CDR3 is CASSFRTPNYGYTF. The CDR3 DNA follows: TGTGCCAGCAGCTTCAGAACCCCTAACTATGGCTACACCTTC.

The chain joins TRBV5-1 to TRBJ1-1; no firm D call. Germline-derived CDR1 and CDR2 are SGHRS and YFSETQ. Between the trimmed V and J ends, which lost 4 bases and 1 base, there was a span of 11 bases. The CDR3 totals 14 residues. This CDR3 is CASSPQPENTEAFF. The CDR3 DNA sequence: TGCGCCAGCAGCCCACAGCCGGAGAACACTGAAGCTTTCTTT.

V gene TRBV5-1 combines with J gene TRBJ2-1; 8 nucleotides agree with TRBD2. The J segment lost 7 bases and the V segment lost 4 bases, leaving 7 bases of the junction unmatched. The CDR3 has 14 residues. CDR1 is SGHRS and CDR2 is YFSETQ in the germline V gene. The CDR3 region has the DNA TGCGCCAGCAGCCCCGGGGGGGCCTCTAATGAGCAGTTCTTC. This encodes CASSPGGASNEQFF.

The rearrangement joins TRBV5-6 to TRBJ1-1; no firm D call. The length of the CDR3 is 16 residues. The germline V gene encodes CDR1 SGHDT and CDR2 YYEEEE. With 1 base removed from V and 0 bases from J, the gap between germline ends came to 13 bases. Here the CDR3 reads CASSLTDLVVNTEAFF. As DNA, the CDR3 is TGTGCCAGCAGCTTGACGGACTTGGTAGTGAACACTGAAGCTTTCTTT.

This chain joins TRBV7-2 and TRBJ1-1; D may be TRBD1 (6 bases). This CDR3 is built from 14 residues. Trimming removed 5 bases at V and 6 bases at J, with 16 bases between. The germline gives CDR1 SGHTA, CDR2 FQGNSA. DNA of the CDR3: TGTGCCAGCAGCATCCGGGACAAGAGGGCTGAAGCTTTCTTT. Amino acids: CASSIRDKRAEAFF.

The chain joins TRBV6-1 to TRBJ2-1; TRBD1 might be the D (6 bases). V gave up 6 bases and J gave up 7 bases, with 16 bases separating them. Per the germline V gene, CDR1 is MNHNS and CDR2 is SASEGT. The CDR3 has 14 residues. The chain's CDR3 is CASSSKDRWNEQFF. Written as DNA, the CDR3 is TGTGCCAGCAGCTCGAAGGACAGATGGAATGAGCAGTTCTTC.

The rearrangement uses TRBV2 and TRBJ2-7; TRBD1 matches 8 bases. Germline assignment: CDR1 SNHLY and CDR2 FYNNEI. V dropped 0 bases and J dropped 5; count of bases not matched to a gene: 6. The CDR3 extends over 15 amino acids. The CDR3 reads CASSEARTGSNEQYF. For the CDR3, the DNA is TGTGCCAGCAGTGAAGCGAGGACAGGGTCCAACGAGCAGTACTTC.

The rearrangement links TRBV9 to TRBJ1-2; D may be TRBD1 (5 bases). The V and J ends lost 4 bases and 6 bases respectively, with 19 bases between them. The CDR3 sequence is 15 residues long. CDR1 is SGDLS and CDR2 is YYNGEE in the germline V gene. The CDR3: CASSSTTGGTHGYTF. The CDR3 DNA reads TGTGCCAGCAGCTCAACTACCGGGGGGACCCATGGCTACACCTTC.

The chain carries TRBV2 and TRBJ2-3; D is perhaps TRBD1 or TRBD2 (5 bases each). With 10 bases removed from V and 0 bases from J, the gap between germline ends came to 17 bases. CDR1 is SNHLY, CDR2 FYNNEI, per germline. The CDR3 has 15 residues. CDR3: CATTYGAFSTDTQYF. In nucleotides, the CDR3 is TGTGCCACGACGTACGGGGCCTTTAGCACAGATACGCAGTATTTT.

The V gene is TRBV29-1, the J gene TRBJ2-5; D unresolved. With 2 bases removed from V and 5 bases from J, the gap between germline ends came to 6 bases. Germline CDR1 reads SQVTM; CDR2 reads ANQGSEA. CDR3 length: 11 residues. The CDR3 reads CSVEMSETQYF. Here the CDR3 DNA reads TGCAGCGTTGAAATGTCGGAGACCCAGTACTTC.

The CDR3 sequence: CASSQGRMDQPQHF. CDR3 bases: TGTGCCAGCTCCCAAGGGCGAATGGATCAGCCCCAGCATTTT. The chain joins TRBV18 to TRBJ1-5; unclear D gene. Deletions cut 6 bases from V and 5 bases from J, with 14 bases between. The CDR3 has 14 amino acids. Germline V gene sequence: CDR1 KGHSH, CDR2 LQKENI.